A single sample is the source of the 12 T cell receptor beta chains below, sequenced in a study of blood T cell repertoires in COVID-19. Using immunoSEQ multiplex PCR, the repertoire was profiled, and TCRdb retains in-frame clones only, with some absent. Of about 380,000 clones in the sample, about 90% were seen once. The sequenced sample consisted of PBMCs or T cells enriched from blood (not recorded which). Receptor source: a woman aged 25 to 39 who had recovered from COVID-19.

The CDR3 region is CASSFRTEAFF. Here the CDR3 DNA reads TGTGCCAGCAGCTTCAGGACTGAAGCTTTCTTT. J is TRBJ1-1 and V is TRBV5-6; D gene unclear. Trimming shortened V by 2 bases and J by 5 bases, and 4 bases separated the two germline ends. Germline CDR1 is SGHDT and CDR2 is YYEEEE. The CDR3 is 11 amino acids. Drawing the rest from reference TRBV5-6 and TRBJ1-1, the complete variable domain is DAGVTQSPTHLIKTRGQQVTLRCSPKSGHDTVSWYQQALGQGPQFIFQYYEEEERQRGNFPDRFSGHQFPNYSSELNVNALLLGDSALYLCASSFRTEAFFGQGTRLTVV.

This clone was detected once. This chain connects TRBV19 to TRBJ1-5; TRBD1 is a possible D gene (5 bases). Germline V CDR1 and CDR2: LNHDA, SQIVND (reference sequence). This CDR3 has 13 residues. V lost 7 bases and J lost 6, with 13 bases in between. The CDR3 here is CASNPTGGQPQHF. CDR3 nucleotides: TGTGCCAGTAATCCTACGGGGGGTCAGCCCCAGCATTTT.

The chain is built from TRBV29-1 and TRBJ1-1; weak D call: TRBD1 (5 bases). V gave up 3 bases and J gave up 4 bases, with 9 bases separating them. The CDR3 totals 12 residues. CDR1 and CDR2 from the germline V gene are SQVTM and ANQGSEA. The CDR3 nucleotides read TGCAGCGTTGAGGCCCAGGGCACTGAAGCTTTCTTT. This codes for CSVEAQGTEAFF. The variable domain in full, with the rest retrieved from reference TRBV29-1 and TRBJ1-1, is SAVISQKPSRDICQRGTSLTIQCQVDSQVTMMFWYRQQPGQSLTLIATANQGSEATYESGFVIDKFPISRPNLTFSTLTVSNMSPEDSSIYLCSVEAQGTEAFFGQGTRLTVV.

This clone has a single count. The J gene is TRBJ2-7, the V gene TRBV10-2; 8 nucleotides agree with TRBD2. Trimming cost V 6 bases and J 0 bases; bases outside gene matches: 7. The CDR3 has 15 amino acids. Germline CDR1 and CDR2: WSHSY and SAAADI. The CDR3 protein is CASRTITSGSYEQYF. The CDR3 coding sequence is TGCGCCAGCAGGACAATAACTAGCGGCTCCTACGAGCAGTACTTC.

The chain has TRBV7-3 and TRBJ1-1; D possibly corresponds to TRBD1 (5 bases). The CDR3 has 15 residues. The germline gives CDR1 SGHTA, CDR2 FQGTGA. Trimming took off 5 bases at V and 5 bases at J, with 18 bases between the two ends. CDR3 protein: CASSRSPGEGTEAFF. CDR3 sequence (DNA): TGTGCCAGCAGCCGGAGTCCGGGAGAGGGGACTGAAGCTTTCTTT.

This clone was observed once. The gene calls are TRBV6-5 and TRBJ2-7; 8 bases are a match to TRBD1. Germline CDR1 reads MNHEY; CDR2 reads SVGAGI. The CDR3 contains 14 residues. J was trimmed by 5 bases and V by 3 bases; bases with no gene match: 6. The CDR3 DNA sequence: TGTGCCAGCAGTTATTTGGCAGGGGGCCACGAGCAGTACTTC. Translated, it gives CASSYLAGGHEQYF.

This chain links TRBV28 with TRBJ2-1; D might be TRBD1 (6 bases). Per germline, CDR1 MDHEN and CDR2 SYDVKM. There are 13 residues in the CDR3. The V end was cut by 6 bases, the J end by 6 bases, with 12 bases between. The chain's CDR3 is CASRQGTGNEQFF. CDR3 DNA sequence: TGTGCCAGCAGACAGGGCACCGGCAATGAGCAGTTCTTC.

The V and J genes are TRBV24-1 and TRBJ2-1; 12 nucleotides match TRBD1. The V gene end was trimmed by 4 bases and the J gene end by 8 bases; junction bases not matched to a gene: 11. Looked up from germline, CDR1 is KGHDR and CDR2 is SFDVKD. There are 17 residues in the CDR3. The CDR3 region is CATSDPGGTGGLDEQFF. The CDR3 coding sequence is TGTGCCACCAGTGACCCCGGGGGGACAGGGGGCTTAGATGAGCAGTTCTTC.

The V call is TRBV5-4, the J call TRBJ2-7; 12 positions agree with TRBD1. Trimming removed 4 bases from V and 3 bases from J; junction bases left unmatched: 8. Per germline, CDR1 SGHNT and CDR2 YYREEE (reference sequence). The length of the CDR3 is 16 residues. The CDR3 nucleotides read TGTGCCAGCAGCCCCGGGACAGGGGGCATCGACTACGAGCAGTACTTC. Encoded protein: CASSPGTGGIDYEQYF.

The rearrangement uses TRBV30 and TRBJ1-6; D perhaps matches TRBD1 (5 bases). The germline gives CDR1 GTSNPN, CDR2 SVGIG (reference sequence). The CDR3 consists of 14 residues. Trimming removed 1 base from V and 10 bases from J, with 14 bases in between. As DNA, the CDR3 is TGTGCCTGGAGTGGAGGAGGGGTAGGGTCACCCCTCCACTTT. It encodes CAWSGGGVGSPLHF.

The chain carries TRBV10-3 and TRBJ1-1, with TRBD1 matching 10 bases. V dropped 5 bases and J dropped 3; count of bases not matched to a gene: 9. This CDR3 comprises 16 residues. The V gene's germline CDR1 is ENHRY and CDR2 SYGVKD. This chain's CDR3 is CAISRQGAKGDTEAFF. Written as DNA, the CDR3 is TGTGCCATCAGTAGACAGGGGGCGAAGGGAGACACTGAAGCTTTCTTT.

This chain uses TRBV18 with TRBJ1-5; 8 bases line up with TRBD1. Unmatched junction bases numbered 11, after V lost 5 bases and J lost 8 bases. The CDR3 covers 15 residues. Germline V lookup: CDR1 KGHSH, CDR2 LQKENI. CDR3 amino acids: CASSTRQGYDKPQHF. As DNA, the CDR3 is TGTGCCAGCTCAACAAGACAGGGGTACGACAAGCCCCAGCATTTT.